This T cell receptor beta chain derives from a study of blood T cell repertoires in COVID-19. About the research overall: Spain, Italy and the United States supplied samples that represented acute and convalescent COVID-19. From T cells, B-cell-depleted T cells, or PBMCs came the material, which was cDNA or gDNA.

Authors' data handling: Estimates of nucleated cell counts were drawn from the amplification of reference gene primers. This table comes from immunoSEQ multiplex PCR, and its TCRdb copy is limited to in-frame clones, with some not included. That table gives V, J and clone size, and the DNA gave D and trimming. The sample consists of about 410,000 clones, about nine tenths of them appearing once. The germline V gene has CDR1 MNHEY and CDR2 SMNVEV (reference sequence). The CDR3 runs 20 residues. Trimming took 5 bases from V and 1 from J; bases not matched to a gene: 20. The rearrangement uses TRBV27 and TRBJ1-1, with TRBD1 matching 9 bases. The sequence was obtained from a woman in her twenties or thirties with active or convalescent COVID-19. The specimen sequenced was peripheral blood. The DNA for the CDR3 is TGTGCCAGCAGTCCCGTCAAAAAACTGGACAGGGGCTTTAGGAACACTGAAGCTTTCTTT. This gives the protein CASSPVKKLDRGFRNTEAFF.